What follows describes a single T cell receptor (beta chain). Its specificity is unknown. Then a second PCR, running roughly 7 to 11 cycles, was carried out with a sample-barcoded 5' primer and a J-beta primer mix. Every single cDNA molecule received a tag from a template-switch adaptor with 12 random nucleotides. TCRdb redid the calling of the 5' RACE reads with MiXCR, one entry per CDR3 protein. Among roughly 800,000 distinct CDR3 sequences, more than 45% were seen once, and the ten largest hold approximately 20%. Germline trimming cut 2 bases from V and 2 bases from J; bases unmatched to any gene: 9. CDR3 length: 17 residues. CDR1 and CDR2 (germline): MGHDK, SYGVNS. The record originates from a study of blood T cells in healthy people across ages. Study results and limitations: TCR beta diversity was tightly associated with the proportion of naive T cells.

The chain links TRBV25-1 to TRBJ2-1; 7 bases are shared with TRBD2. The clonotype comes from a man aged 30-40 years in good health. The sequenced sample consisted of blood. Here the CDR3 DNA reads TGTGCCAGCAGTGAAGTTGGGCGGACTAGGGCCTACAATGAGCAGTTCTTC. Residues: CASSEVGRTRAYNEQFF.